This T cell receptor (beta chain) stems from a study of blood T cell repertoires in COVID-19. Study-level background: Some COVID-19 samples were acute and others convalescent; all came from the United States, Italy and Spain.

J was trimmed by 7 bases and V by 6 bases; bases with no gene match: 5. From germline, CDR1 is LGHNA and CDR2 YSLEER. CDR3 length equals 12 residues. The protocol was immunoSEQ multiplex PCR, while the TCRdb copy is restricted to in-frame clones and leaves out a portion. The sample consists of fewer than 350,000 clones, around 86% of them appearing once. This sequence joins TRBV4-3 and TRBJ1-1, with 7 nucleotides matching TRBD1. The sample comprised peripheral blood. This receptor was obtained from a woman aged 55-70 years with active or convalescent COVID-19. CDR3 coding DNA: TGCGCCAGCAGACAGGGGCACGGTGAAGCTTTCTTT. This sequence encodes CASRQGHGEAFF.